This T cell receptor (beta chain) was sequenced in a study of T-cell reconstitution after alpha-beta-depleted transplantation in children. Overall study findings and caveats: Some patients' high day-60 TCRbeta diversity was traced to surviving recipient T cells and thymic progenitors. Several hundred expanded graft clones reportedly gave rise to the alpha-beta T cells present about two months after transplant.

Unique molecular identifiers were used to barcode this TCRbeta library. Each CDR3 protein gets one entry after TCRdb re-called the PCR reads with MiXCR. The sample lists around 490,000 distinct CDR3 sequences, around 10% seen once, with approximately 14% in the top ten. Per the germline V gene, CDR1 is SGHTA and CDR2 is FQGNSA. V was clipped by 8 bases and J by 1 base; unmatched bases: 7. This CDR3 comprises 14 residues. This clonotype occurred a few times. The antigen is not known. Here the sequenced sample was PBMCs, mostly from graft donor cells, taken 180 days after TCRalphabeta/CD19-depleted stem cell transplant. The chain employs TRBV7-2 and TRBJ2-5; TRBD2 matches at 7 bases. This TCR derives from a female patient aged 2 to 10 who had a stem cell transplant for aplastic anemia, so the T cells may come from the graft donor. This CDR3 reads CASLKWGGQETQYF. The CDR3 region has the DNA TGTGCCAGCCTGAAATGGGGGGGCCAAGAGACCCAGTACTTC.